Presented here are 28 T cell receptor beta chains from one specimen sequenced in a study of shared clonotypes between healthy human individuals (TCRdb year 2020). The library came from the immunoSEQ multiplex PCR assay. Sourced from immuneACCESS, this table was stored by TCRdb with only in-frame sequences that have V and J called. A share of the clones is absent; for the studies checked, an unresolved V gene accounts for under half, and the remainder has no known explanation. The sample includes 950,000 to 1,100,000 clones, with around 78% observed a single time. Roughly 0.57% of the sample goes to the ten largest clones. What was sequenced was memory CD4+ T cells from PBMCs. The sample's cell subset or site label, in plain terms: CD45RA-negative fraction. These receptors all come from a man younger than 35 in good health. Some clones in this sample may be carry-over from other donors' samples.

The chain is built from TRBV6-1 and TRBJ1-2, with TRBD1 identical over 8 bases. In germline, CDR1 is MNHNS, CDR2 SASEGT. With V trimmed by 1 base and J by 7 bases, 8 bases remained unmatched. CDR3 size: 15 residues. CDR3 DNA: TGTGCCAGCAGTGAAGGGAGTGGCAGGGGGCTTGGCTACACCTTC. This codes for CASSEGSGRGLGYTF.

This clone has just one count. The sample holds other DNA sequences that translate to the same CDR3. The genes are TRBV5-1 and TRBJ2-5; 7 bases match TRBD1. V trimming: 2 bases; J trimming: 3 bases; junction bases outside the gene matches: 7. CDR3 length: 15 residues. Germline V gives CDR1 SGHRS, CDR2 YFSETQ. The CDR3 sequence is CASSLAGTAEETQYF. As DNA, the CDR3 is TGCGCCAGCAGCTTAGCCGGGACAGCGGAAGAGACCCAGTACTTC.

The chain carries TRBV29-1 and TRBJ1-2; D is undetermined. Trimming took 0 bases from V and 4 from J, leaving 15 bases between them. The length of the CDR3 is 15 residues. Germline loops: CDR1 SQVTM, CDR2 ANQGSEA. Here the CDR3 DNA reads TGCAGCGTTGAAGATCAGGCAGCCTATTTCTATGGCTACACCTTC. This gives the protein CSVEDQAAYFYGYTF.

The gene calls are TRBV28 and TRBJ2-2, with 16 nucleotides matching TRBD2. The length of the CDR3 is 19 residues. The germline CDR1 and CDR2 sequences are MDHEN and SYDVKM. Losses at the gene ends were 5 bases for V and 6 bases for J; bases not matched to a gene: 12. The CDR3 DNA follows: TGTGCCAGCAGTACGGGACTAGCGGGAGGGTCGAAGCGACCCGGGGAGCTGTTTTTT. Translated: CASSTGLAGGSKRPGELFF.

In this sample, this clone turned up once. This chain joins TRBV5-1 and TRBJ1-1; the D gene is possibly TRBD1 (5 bases). The CDR3 has 16 residues. V gave up 0 bases and J gave up 0 bases, with 12 bases separating them. Germline V lookup: CDR1 SGHRS, CDR2 YFSETQ. The CDR3 here is CASSLVTTALNTEAFF. The CDR3 DNA reads as TGCGCCAGCAGCTTGGTCACGACAGCATTGAACACTGAAGCTTTCTTT. The full variable domain, with the rest looked up from reference TRBV5-1 and TRBJ1-1, is KAGVTQTPRYLIKTRGQQVTLSCSPISGHRSVSWYQQTPGQGLQFLFEYFSETQRNKGNFPGRFSGRQFSNSRSEMNVSTLELGDSALYLCASSLVTTALNTEAFFGQGTRLTVV.

This chain uses TRBV6-5 with TRBJ2-1; 7 bases match TRBD2. Trimming cost V 5 bases and J 4 bases; bases outside gene matches: 8. Germline values: CDR1 MNHEY, CDR2 SVGAGI. The CDR3 has 15 residues. The CDR3 here is CASSPSGLGYNEQFF. CDR3 nucleotide sequence: TGTGCCAGCAGTCCGAGCGGACTAGGGTACAATGAGCAGTTCTTC.

The chain is built from TRBV10-3 and TRBJ2-3, with TRBD2 identical over 8 bases. Per the germline V gene, CDR1 is ENHRY and CDR2 is SYGVKD. The V segment lost 10 bases and the J segment 1 base; nucleotides outside the gene matches: 4. This CDR3 spans 13 amino acids. The CDR3 protein is CANRAGGTDTQYF. For the CDR3, the DNA is TGTGCCAACAGAGCGGGAGGCACAGATACGCAGTATTTT.

CDR3: CASSPDRGKRVAYEQYF. CDR3 in DNA: TGTGCCAGCAGCCCGGACAGGGGTAAAAGGGTGGCCTACGAGCAGTACTTC. The J gene is TRBJ2-5, the V gene TRBV28; 9 bases align to TRBD1. The DNA end is more similar to TRBJ2-7, so the J call may be wrong. The germline CDR1 and CDR2 sequences are MDHEN and SYDVKM. This CDR3 is 17 amino acids long.

The rearrangement links TRBV6-5 to TRBJ1-1; D possibly corresponds to TRBD1 (5 bases). Germline CDR1 is MNHEY and CDR2 is SVGAGI. This CDR3 has 14 amino acids. Trimming pared 6 bases from V and 1 base from J, leaving 12 bases between. This CDR3 reads CASRPQQGNTEAFF. DNA of the CDR3: TGTGCCAGCAGGCCCCAGCAGGGGAACACTGAAGCTTTCTTT.

V is TRBV28 and J is TRBJ1-5; no definite D call. With 2 bases removed from V and 0 bases from J, the gap between germline ends came to 5 bases. The CDR3 covers 14 residues. Germline loops: CDR1 MDHEN, CDR2 SYDVKM. DNA of the CDR3: TGTGCCAGCAGTTTACCGGTTAGCAATCAGCCCCAGCATTTT. Amino acids: CASSLPVSNQPQHF.

The chain carries TRBV5-1 and TRBJ2-2; TRBD2 matches at 9 bases. V trimming: 4 bases; J trimming: 2 bases; junction bases outside the gene matches: 6. The CDR3 is made up of 16 amino acids. CDR1 is SGHRS and CDR2 is YFSETQ in the germline V gene. The DNA for the CDR3 is TGCGCCAGCAGCACCATAGCGGGAGTAAACACCGGGGAGCTGTTTTTT. Translating gives CASSTIAGVNTGELFF.

This rearrangement joins TRBV27 to TRBJ2-7, with TRBD1 identical over 10 bases. Unmatched junction bases numbered 11, after V lost 5 bases and J lost 7 bases. The CDR3 is 15 residues long. Looked up from germline, CDR1 is MNHEY and CDR2 is SMNVEV (reference sequence). The CDR3 sequence: CASSPYGTGAEEQYF. In nucleotides, the CDR3 is TGTGCCAGCAGTCCGTATGGGACAGGGGCTGAAGAGCAGTACTTC.

The chain recombines TRBV6-6 with TRBJ2-7; possibly TRBD1 for D (6 bases). This CDR3 region has 14 residues. CDR1 is MNHNY and CDR2 is SVGAGI in the germline V gene (reference sequence). Trimming pared 0 bases from V and 1 base from J, leaving 7 bases between. The CDR3 loop reads CASSYSGASYEQYF. CDR3 DNA sequence: TGTGCCAGCAGTTACTCGGGGGCTTCCTACGAGCAGTACTTC.

As regards this clone: It is likely a read error: a sequence one base away is far more abundant. The chain has TRBV2 and TRBJ1-5; a possible D gene is TRBD1 (6 bases). CDR1 is SNHLY and CDR2 is FYNNEI in the germline V gene. The CDR3 is 13 residues long. In DNA form, the CDR3 reads TGTGTCAGCAGGAACACAGGGAATCAGCCCCAGCATTTT. Translated, it gives CVSRNTGNQPQHF.

The V call is TRBV2, the J call TRBJ1-5, with 7 nucleotides matching TRBD1. After removal of 7 bases from V and 2 bases from J, the junction contained 5 bases not matched to a gene. There are 14 residues in the CDR3. Germline loops: CDR1 SNHLY, CDR2 FYNNEI. This CDR3 reads CASTLGTGNQPQHF. The CDR3 coding sequence is TGTGCCAGCACTCTTGGGACAGGCAATCAGCCCCAGCATTTT.

The chain links TRBV19 to TRBJ2-1; D tentatively fits TRBD1 or TRBD2 (7 bases each). The germline V gene encodes CDR1 LNHDA and CDR2 SQIVND (reference sequence). V lost 7 bases and J 4 bases, leaving 20 bases between the germline ends. This CDR3 comprises 16 residues. The CDR3 sequence is CASIGPRQGGYNEQFF. CDR3 sequence (DNA): TGTGCCAGTATCGGTCCGAGGCAGGGGGGGTACAATGAGCAGTTCTTC.

The CDR3 nucleotides are TGTGCCAGCAGCTCACAGGGGGCGGACACCGGGGAGCTGTTTTTT. It specifies CASSSQGADTGELFF. V usage is TRBV7-3 and J usage is TRBJ2-2, with 9 bases fitting TRBD1. Germline trimming cut 4 bases from V and 3 bases from J; bases unmatched to any gene: 3. CDR3 size: 15 residues. The germline V gene encodes CDR1 SGHTA and CDR2 FQGTGA.

This chain links TRBV27 with TRBJ2-1; TRBD2 aligns across 10 bases. J gave up 9 bases and V 2 bases, and 4 bases lay outside the gene matches. Germline CDR1 MNHEY, CDR2 SMNVEV (reference sequence). The CDR3 runs 14 residues. DNA for the CDR3: TGTGCCAGCAGTTTAACGGGACTAGCGATTGAGCAGTTCTTC. Translating gives CASSLTGLAIEQFF.

This chain's CDR3 is CASSDTGFETQYF. CDR3 bases: TGTGCCAGCAGTGATACTGGATTTGAGACCCAGTACTTC. This rearrangement joins TRBV25-1 to TRBJ2-5; D unresolved. CDR1 is MGHDK, CDR2 SYGVNS, per germline. The CDR3 spans 13 residues. V was trimmed by 3 bases and J by 5 bases, leaving 10 bases between them.

This clone was counted once. The likely explanation is a read error, given a far larger clone one base away. This specimen includes other DNA sequences encoding the same CDR3. The chain uses TRBV7-3 and TRBJ2-7, with 9 bases identical to TRBD1. The CDR3 runs 13 residues. The V gene end was trimmed by 4 bases and the J gene end by 3 bases; junction bases not matched to a gene: 1. Germline-derived CDR1 and CDR2 are SGHTA and FQGTGA. CDR3 DNA sequence: TGTGCCAGCAGCTCGGACAGGGGCTACGAGCAGTACTTC. This sequence encodes CASSSDRGYEQYF. The full variable domain, in which reference TRBV7-3 and TRBJ2-7 provide the parts outside the CDR3, is GAGVSQTPSNKVTEKGKYVELRCDPISGHTALYWYRQSLGQGPEFLIYFQGTGAADDSGLPNDRFFAVRPEGSVSTLKIQRTERGDSAVYLCASSSDRGYEQYFGPGTRLTVT.

This chain uses TRBV5-1 with TRBJ1-1; D remains ambiguous. This CDR3 has 14 amino acids. Germline V gene lookup returns CDR1 SGHRS and CDR2 YFSETQ. V lost 6 bases, J lost 8 bases, and 20 bases lay in between. CDR3 coding DNA: TGCGCCAGCACACTCATAGTGGCAGTTGGAGAAGCTTTCTTT. As protein: CASTLIVAVGEAFF. Full variable domain (missing parts from reference TRBV5-1 and TRBJ1-1): KAGVTQTPRYLIKTRGQQVTLSCSPISGHRSVSWYQQTPGQGLQFLFEYFSETQRNKGNFPGRFSGRQFSNSRSEMNVSTLELGDSALYLCASTLIVAVGEAFFGQGTRLTVV.

The chain carries TRBV7-2 and TRBJ1-1; D not certain. The CDR3 loop spans 15 amino acids. Trimming took off 2 bases at V and 1 base at J, with 11 bases between the two ends. The V gene's germline CDR1 is SGHTA and CDR2 FQGNSA. The CDR3 DNA reads TGTGCCAGCAGCTTATCCTTGGGAGCGAACACTGAAGCTTTCTTT. Encoded protein: CASSLSLGANTEAFF.

This clone was seen only a few times. The chain combines TRBV19 with TRBJ1-5; D gene ambiguous. Germline assignment: CDR1 LNHDA and CDR2 SQIVND (reference sequence). This CDR3 is built from 16 residues. Trimming took off 4 bases at V and 3 bases at J, with 16 bases between the two ends. The CDR3 here is CASSRTRTDLNQPQHF. The CDR3 DNA reads as TGTGCCAGTAGTAGAACGCGGACTGACCTCAATCAGCCCCAGCATTTT.

V and J are TRBV29-1 and TRBJ1-4; D not resolved. CDR1 and CDR2 from the germline V gene are SQVTM and ANQGSEA. V lost 7 bases to trimming and J lost 8 bases, with 11 bases between them. The CDR3 length is 11 residues. DNA for the CDR3: TGCAGCGGGACGTTAGGAGAAAAACTGTTTTTT. It translates to CSGTLGEKLFF.

This chain connects TRBV10-2 to TRBJ2-4; no clear D gene. V was cut by 8 bases and J by 1 base, with 9 bases left in between. The germline CDR1 and CDR2 sequences are WSHSY and SAAADI. The CDR3 length is 13 residues. The CDR3 sequence: CASHGRAKNIQYF. For the CDR3, the DNA is TGCGCCAGCCACGGTCGGGCCAAAAACATTCAGTACTTC.

The chain uses TRBV10-2 and TRBJ2-5; the D gene is possibly TRBD1 (5 bases). V lost 8 bases and J lost 4, with 14 bases in between. Germline V gene data show CDR1 as WSHSY and CDR2 as SAAADI. The CDR3 covers 13 residues. CDR3 protein: CASGRAMGETQYF. For the CDR3, the DNA is TGCGCCAGCGGCAGGGCGATGGGAGAGACCCAGTACTTC.

This clone showed up just a few times. This chain connects TRBV29-1 to TRBJ1-2; no definite D call. The CDR3 is 9 residues long. Per germline, CDR1 SQVTM and CDR2 ANQGSEA. V lost 7 bases and J lost 6, with 6 bases in between. The DNA for the CDR3 is TGCAGCGCCACAGATGGCTACACCTTC. Translating it yields CSATDGYTF. Filled out from reference TRBV29-1 and TRBJ1-2, the complete variable domain reads SAVISQKPSRDICQRGTSLTIQCQVDSQVTMMFWYRQQPGQSLTLIATANQGSEATYESGFVIDKFPISRPNLTFSTLTVSNMSPEDSSIYLCSATDGYTFGSGTRLTVV.

The V and J genes are TRBV2 and TRBJ2-1; D remains ambiguous. CDR1 SNHLY and CDR2 FYNNEI come from the germline V gene. The V and J ends lost 7 bases and 0 bases respectively, with 13 bases between them. The CDR3 has 15 amino acids. The CDR3: CASTPSRSSYNEQFF. The CDR3 DNA reads as TGTGCCAGCACCCCGAGCAGGAGCTCCTACAATGAGCAGTTCTTC.